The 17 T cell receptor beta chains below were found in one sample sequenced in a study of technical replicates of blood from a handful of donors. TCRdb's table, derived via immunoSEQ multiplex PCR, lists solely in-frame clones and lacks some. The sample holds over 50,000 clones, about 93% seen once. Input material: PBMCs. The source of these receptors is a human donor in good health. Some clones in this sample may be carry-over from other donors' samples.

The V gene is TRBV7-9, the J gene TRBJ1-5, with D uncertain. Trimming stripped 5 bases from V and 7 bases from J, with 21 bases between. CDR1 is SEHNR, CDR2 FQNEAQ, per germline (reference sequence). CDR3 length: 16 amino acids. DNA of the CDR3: TGTGCCAGCAGCGCGAGCGTTAACCCAAACAACCAGCCCCAGCATTTT. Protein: CASSASVNPNNQPQHF.

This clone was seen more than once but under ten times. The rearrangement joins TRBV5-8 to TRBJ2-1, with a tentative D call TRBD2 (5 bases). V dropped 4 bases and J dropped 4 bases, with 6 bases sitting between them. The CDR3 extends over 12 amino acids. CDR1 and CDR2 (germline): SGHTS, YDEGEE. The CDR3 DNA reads TGTGCCAGCAGCCGGGGTTACAATGAGCAGTTCTTC. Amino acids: CASSRGYNEQFF.

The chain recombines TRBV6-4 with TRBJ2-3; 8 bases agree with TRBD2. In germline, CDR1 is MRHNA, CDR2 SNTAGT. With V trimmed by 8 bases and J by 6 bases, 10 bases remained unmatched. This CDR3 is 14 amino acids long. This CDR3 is CASSSGGASDTQYF. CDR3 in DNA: TGTGCCAGCTCCTCCGGGGGGGCTTCCGATACGCAGTATTTT.

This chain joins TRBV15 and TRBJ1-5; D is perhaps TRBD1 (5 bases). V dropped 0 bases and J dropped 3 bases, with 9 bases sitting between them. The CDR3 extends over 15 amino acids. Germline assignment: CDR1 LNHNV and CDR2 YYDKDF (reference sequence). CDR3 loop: CATSRDQGTNQPQHF. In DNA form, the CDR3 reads TGTGCCACCAGCAGAGATCAGGGCACCAATCAGCCCCAGCATTTT.

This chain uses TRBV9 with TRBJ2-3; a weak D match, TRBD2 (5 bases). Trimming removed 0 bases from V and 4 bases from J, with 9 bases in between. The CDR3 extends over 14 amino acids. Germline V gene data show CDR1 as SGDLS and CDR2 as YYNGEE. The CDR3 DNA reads TGTGCCAGCAGCGTAGAAGGGAGTTCAGATACGCAGTATTTT. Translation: CASSVEGSSDTQYF.

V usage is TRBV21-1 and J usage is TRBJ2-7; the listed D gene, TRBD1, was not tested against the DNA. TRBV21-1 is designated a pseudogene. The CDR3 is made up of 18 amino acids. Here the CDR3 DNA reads TGTGCCAGCAGCAGAAAGACTCGGGACAGGGGACGGGACTACGAGCAGTACTTC. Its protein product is CASSRKTRDRGRDYEQYF.

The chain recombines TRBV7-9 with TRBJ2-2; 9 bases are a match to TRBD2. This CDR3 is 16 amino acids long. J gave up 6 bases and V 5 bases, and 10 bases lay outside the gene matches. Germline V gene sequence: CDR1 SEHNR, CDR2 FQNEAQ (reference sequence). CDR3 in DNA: TGTGCCAGCAGCAAAACCCCTAGCGGGACCTCCGGGGAGCTGTTTTTT. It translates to CASSKTPSGTSGELFF.

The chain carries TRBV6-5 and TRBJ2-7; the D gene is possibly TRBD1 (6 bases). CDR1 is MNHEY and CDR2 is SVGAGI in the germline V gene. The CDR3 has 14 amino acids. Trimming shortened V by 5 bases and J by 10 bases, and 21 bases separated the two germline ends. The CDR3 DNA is TGTGCCAGCAGTAAAACCGGGACACTGAGTTTTCAGTACTTC. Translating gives CASSKTGTLSFQYF.

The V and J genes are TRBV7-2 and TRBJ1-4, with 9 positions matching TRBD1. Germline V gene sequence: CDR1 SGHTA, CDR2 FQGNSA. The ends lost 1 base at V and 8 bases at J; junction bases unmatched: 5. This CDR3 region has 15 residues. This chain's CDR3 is CASSLGDRAGEKLFF. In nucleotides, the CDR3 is TGTGCCAGCAGCTTAGGGGACAGGGCGGGCGAAAAACTGTTTTTT.

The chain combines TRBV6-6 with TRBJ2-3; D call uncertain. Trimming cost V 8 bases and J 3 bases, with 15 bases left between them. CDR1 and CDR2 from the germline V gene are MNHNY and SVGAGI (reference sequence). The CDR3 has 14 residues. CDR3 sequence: CASGERVGTDTQYF. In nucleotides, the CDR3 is TGTGCCAGCGGAGAACGGGTAGGAACAGATACGCAGTATTTT.

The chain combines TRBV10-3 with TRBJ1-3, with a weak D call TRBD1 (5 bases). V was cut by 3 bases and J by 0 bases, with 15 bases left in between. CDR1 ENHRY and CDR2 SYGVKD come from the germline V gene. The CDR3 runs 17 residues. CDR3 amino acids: CAISEVGPRISGNTIYF. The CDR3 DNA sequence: TGTGCCATCAGTGAAGTGGGGCCCAGGATCTCTGGAAACACCATATATTTT.

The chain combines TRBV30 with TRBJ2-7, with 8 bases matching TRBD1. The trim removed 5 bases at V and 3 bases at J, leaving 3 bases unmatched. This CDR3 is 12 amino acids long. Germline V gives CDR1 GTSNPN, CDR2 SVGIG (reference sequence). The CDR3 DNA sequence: TGTGCCTGGCAGGGGGCGCTCTACGAGCAGTACTTC. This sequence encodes CAWQGALYEQYF.

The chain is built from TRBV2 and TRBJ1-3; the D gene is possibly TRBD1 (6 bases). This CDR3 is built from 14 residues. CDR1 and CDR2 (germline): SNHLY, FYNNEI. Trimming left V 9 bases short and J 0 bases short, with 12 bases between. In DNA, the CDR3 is TGTGCCAGTCACACAGGGTTCTCTGGAAACACCATATATTTT. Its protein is CASHTGFSGNTIYF.

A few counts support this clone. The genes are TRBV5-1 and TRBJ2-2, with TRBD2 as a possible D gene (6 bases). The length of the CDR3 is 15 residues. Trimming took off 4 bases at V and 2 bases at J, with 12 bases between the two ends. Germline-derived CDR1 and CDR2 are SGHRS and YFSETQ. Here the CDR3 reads CASSPGTSNTGELFF. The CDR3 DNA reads TGCGCCAGCAGCCCCGGGACTTCTAACACCGGGGAGCTGTTTTTT.

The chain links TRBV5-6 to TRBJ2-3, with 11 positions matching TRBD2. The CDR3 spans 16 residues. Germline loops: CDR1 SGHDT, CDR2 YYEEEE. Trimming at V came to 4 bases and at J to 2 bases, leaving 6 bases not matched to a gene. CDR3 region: CASSPRLAGPTDTQYF. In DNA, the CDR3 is TGTGCCAGCAGCCCCAGACTAGCGGGGCCCACAGATACGCAGTATTTT.

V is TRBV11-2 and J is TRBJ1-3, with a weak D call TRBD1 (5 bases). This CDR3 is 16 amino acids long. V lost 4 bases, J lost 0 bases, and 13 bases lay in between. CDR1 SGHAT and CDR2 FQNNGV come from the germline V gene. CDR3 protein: CASSSRDSSSGNTIYF. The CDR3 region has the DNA TGTGCCAGCAGCTCCCGGGACTCGAGCTCTGGAAACACCATATATTTT.

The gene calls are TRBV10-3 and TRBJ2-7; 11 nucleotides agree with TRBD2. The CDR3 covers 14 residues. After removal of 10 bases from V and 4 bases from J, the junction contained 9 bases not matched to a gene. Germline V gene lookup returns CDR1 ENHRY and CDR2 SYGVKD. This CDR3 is CASSSGRGLYEQYF. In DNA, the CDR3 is TGTGCCAGTAGTAGCGGGAGGGGTCTATACGAGCAGTACTTC.